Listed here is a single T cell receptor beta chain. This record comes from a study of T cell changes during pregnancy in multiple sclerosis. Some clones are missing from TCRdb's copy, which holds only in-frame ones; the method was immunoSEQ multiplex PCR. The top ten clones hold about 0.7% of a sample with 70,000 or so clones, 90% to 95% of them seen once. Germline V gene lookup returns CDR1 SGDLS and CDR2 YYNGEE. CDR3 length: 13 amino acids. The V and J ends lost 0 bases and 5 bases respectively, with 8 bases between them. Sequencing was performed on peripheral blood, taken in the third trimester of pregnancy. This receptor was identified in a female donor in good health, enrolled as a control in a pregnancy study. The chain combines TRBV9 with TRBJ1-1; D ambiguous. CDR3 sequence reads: CASSVGSGTEAFF. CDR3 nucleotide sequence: TGTGCCAGCAGCGTAGGTTCGGGAACTGAAGCTTTCTTT.